The 8 T cell receptor beta chains below all came from one sample that was sequenced in a study of T cell responses to AZD1222 COVID-19 vaccine (dated by TCRdb to the early 2020s). The library was prepared using the immunoSEQ multiplex PCR assay. This immuneACCESS table, as held by TCRdb, lists in-frame sequences with V and J called but not all clones. Of the missing ones, under half trace to an unresolved V gene in checked studies; the others have no known cause. Across this sample there are about 120,000 clones, with 88% seen only once. The ten largest clones take up about 5.4% of the sample. This specimen's time point label, interpreted: baseline before first vaccination. The sequences come from peripheral blood, collected on day 0 of AZD1222 vaccination. These receptors were taken from an adult in good health.

This clone was seen only once. V and J are TRBV7-9 and TRBJ1-2; D not certain. Germline loops: CDR1 SEHNR, CDR2 FQNEAQ (reference sequence). Trimming stripped 7 bases from V and 7 bases from J, with 16 bases between. CDR3 size: 13 residues. CDR3 in DNA: TGTGCCAGCACAATTACCGGGGTGAGTGGCTACACCTTC. Translating it yields CASTITGVSGYTF.

This chain connects TRBV6-4 to TRBJ1-4, with D maybe TRBD1 (5 bases). The germline V gene has CDR1 MRHNA and CDR2 SNTAGT. CDR3 length: 14 residues. Trimming pared 9 bases from V and 6 bases from J, leaving 17 bases between. The CDR3 sequence: CAREAGRIYEKLFF. The CDR3 bases are TGTGCCAGGGAGGCGGGACGGATCTATGAAAAACTGTTTTTT.

The chain joins TRBV9 to TRBJ1-2; D gene ambiguous. This CDR3 region has 13 residues. V was trimmed by 0 bases and J by 6 bases, leaving 9 bases between them. CDR1 SGDLS and CDR2 YYNGEE come from the germline V gene. Here the CDR3 DNA reads TGTGCCAGCAGCGTAGACCCGGGCCATGGCTACACCTTC. Protein product: CASSVDPGHGYTF.

This clone has only one observation. This rearrangement joins TRBV6-5 to TRBJ1-5; 7 bases line up with TRBD1. Germline trimming cut 5 bases from V and 3 bases from J; bases unmatched to any gene: 7. The germline V gene encodes CDR1 MNHEY and CDR2 SVGAGI. The CDR3 is 15 residues long. CDR3 nucleotide sequence: TGTGCCAGCAGTACCCAACAGGGGTCCAATCAGCCCCAGCATTTT. This translates into CASSTQQGSNQPQHF.

The chain joins TRBV5-1 to TRBJ1-2; 8 positions agree with TRBD1. The CDR3 length is 14 residues. The junction had 7 bases not matched to a gene; V was cut back by 4 bases and J by 5 bases. CDR1 and CDR2 from the germline V gene are SGHRS and YFSETQ. The CDR3 coding sequence is TGCGCCAGCAGCCCAGGACAGGGAATTTATGGCTACACCTTC. Its translation: CASSPGQGIYGYTF.

J is TRBJ2-1 and V is TRBV7-6, with 9 bases matching TRBD2. The V gene end was trimmed by 4 bases and the J gene end by 8 bases; junction bases not matched to a gene: 12. CDR1 is SGHVS, CDR2 FNYEAQ, per germline. The CDR3 consists of 16 residues. The CDR3 loop is CASSSLAGSLGDEQFF. The CDR3, as DNA: TGTGCCAGCAGCTCGCTAGCGGGATCCTTGGGGGATGAGCAGTTCTTC.

This clone was counted a few times. The V call is TRBV2, the J call TRBJ2-7; D is perhaps TRBD1 or TRBD2 (5 bases each). CDR3 length equals 11 residues. Per germline, CDR1 SNHLY and CDR2 FYNNEI. Trimming stripped 4 bases from V and 9 bases from J, with 10 bases between. In DNA form, the CDR3 reads TGTGCCAGCAGTGGGGACGCTGGGCAGTACTTC. Amino acid sequence: CASSGDAGQYF.

This chain uses TRBV24-1 with TRBJ2-1; D is ambiguous. Trimming pared 8 bases from V and 11 bases from J, leaving 9 bases between. The germline CDR1 and CDR2 sequences are KGHDR and SFDVKD. The CDR3 is made up of 10 amino acids. CDR3 protein: CATNSTQQFF. DNA of the CDR3: TGTGCCACCAACAGCACTCAGCAGTTCTTC.